The subject of this entry is one T cell receptor beta chain. Its antigen remains unknown. For every subset, genomic DNA was evenly distributed across several immunoSEQ plates. The assay was immunoSEQ multiplex PCR, and TCRdb's table has in-frame clones only and misses some. The table lists just over 2,000,000 clones, 85% to 95% of them singletons. CDR1 is LNHDA, CDR2 SQIVND, per germline (reference sequence). The CDR3 spans 17 residues. The junction had 5 bases not matched to a gene; V was cut back by 0 bases and J by 2 bases. CD4+ cells yielded CD45RA+ naive and CD45RA-negative memory subsets. The entry originates in a study of shared clonotypes between healthy human individuals. General study findings and limits: Naive subsets typically showed greater estimated richness than memory subsets.

The material sequenced was naive CD4+ T cells sorted from blood. Subset reported: CD45RA+ positively selected. The receptor comes from a man between 18 and 29 years old in good health. The V and J genes are TRBV19 and TRBJ1-5; 9 positions agree with TRBD1. The CDR3 spells CASSIEQGARGNQPQHF. The DNA of the CDR3 is TGTGCCAGTAGTATAGAACAGGGGGCGAGAGGCAATCAGCCCCAGCATTTT. Combining the CDR3 with reference TRBV19 and TRBJ1-5 gives the whole variable domain DGGITQSPKYLFRKEGQNVTLSCEQNLNHDAMYWYRQDPGQGLRLIYYSQIVNDFQKGDIAEGYSVSREKKESFPLTVTSAQKNPTAFYLCASSIEQGARGNQPQHFGDGTRLSIL.